This is a list of T cell receptor beta chains from one sample in a study of blood T cell repertoires in COVID-19. The table came from immunoSEQ multiplex PCR; TCRdb's copy has only in-frame clones and leaves some out. The sample lists fewer than 90,000 clones, about 71% occurring once. Sequenced sample: peripheral blood. The receptors originated from a woman aged 50 to 65 with acute or convalescent COVID-19. Each CDR3 is given with its conserved first and last residue. The D gene is left open where the match is weak. For some rows the clone size is stated as once, few or many, or as a class when expanded; others skip it.

D	V	J	size	CDR3	DNA
NA	TRBV19	TRBJ1-5	NA	CASSTGVSQPQHF	TGTGCCAGTAGTACAGGGGTTAGTCAGCCCCAGCATTTT
NA	TRBV12-5	TRBJ2-1	once	CASGLGTGYNEQFF	TGTGCTAGTGGTCTGGGGACGGGGTACAATGAGCAGTTCTTC
NA	TRBV19	TRBJ1-5	NA	CASNLRQVNQPQHF	TGTGCCAGTAACCTCCGACAGGTAAATCAGCCCCAGCATTTT
TRBD1	TRBV15	TRBJ1-3	NA	CATSRESSYRGNTIYF	TGTGCCACCAGCAGAGAATCTAGCTACAGGGGTAACACCATATATTTT
NA	TRBV4-1	TRBJ1-2	NA	CASSQDPEYRAVRGYTF	TGCGCCAGCAGCCAAGATCCCGAGTACAGGGCGGTTCGGGGCTACACCTTC
NA	TRBV11-2	TRBJ2-5	NA	CASSSERQETQYF	TGTGCCAGCAGTAGCGAGAGACAAGAGACCCAGTACTTC
TRBD1	TRBV7-8	TRBJ2-3	NA	CASSPDRDQLDTQYF	TGTGCCAGCAGCCCAGACAGGGACCAGCTAGATACGCAGTATTTT
TRBD2	TRBV7-6	TRBJ2-5	NA	CASSSRRTGGAAETQYF	TGTGCCAGCAGCTCAAGACGGACCGGGGGGGCGGCAGAGACCCAGTACTTC
NA	TRBV12-3/TRBV12-4	TRBJ2-5	NA	CASSLTEETQYF	TGTGCCAGCAGTTTAACGGAAGAGACCCAGTACTTC
NA	TRBV7-8	TRBJ1-5	NA	CASSGSEWGRGQPQHF	TGTGCCAGCAGCGGGTCGGAATGGGGGCGCGGTCAGCCCCAGCATTTT
NA	TRBV11-3	TRBJ1-4	few	CASSARGRATNEKLFF	TGTGCCAGCAGCGCCCGGGGGAGGGCAACTAATGAAAAACTGTTTTTT
TRBD2	TRBV5-1	TRBJ2-5	NA	CASSLELAGVQETQYF	TGCGCCAGCAGCTTGGAGCTAGCGGGGGTCCAAGAGACCCAGTACTTC
NA	TRBV28	TRBJ1-5	NA	CASSPQGFNQPQHF	TGTGCCAGCAGTCCACAGGGTTTCAATCAGCCCCAGCATTTT
TRBD2	TRBV7-6	TRBJ2-1	NA	CASSVGGAYNEQFF	TGTGCCAGCAGCGTCGGGGGGGCCTACAATGAGCAGTTCTTC
TRBD2	TRBV9	TRBJ2-3	NA	CASSVGVAGSTDTQYF	TGTGCCAGCAGCGTTGGAGTAGCGGGGAGCACAGATACGCAGTATTTT
TRBD1	TRBV19	TRBJ1-2	NA	CASSADRGRNYGYTF	TGTGCCAGTAGTGCCGACAGGGGTAGGAACTATGGCTACACCTTC
NA	TRBV6-5	TRBJ1-2	NA	CASSSYQAGGYTF	TGTGCCAGCAGTTCCTACCAAGCGGGGGGCTACACCTTC
TRBD2	TRBV7-2	TRBJ2-3	NA	CASSFLAGGGRSTDTQYF	TGTGCCAGCAGCTTCCTAGCGGGGGGAGGGAGAAGCACAGATACGCAGTATTTT
TRBD1	TRBV5-5	TRBJ1-1	NA	CASSPRTGAYTEAFF	TGTGCCAGCAGCCCGCGGACAGGGGCCTACACTGAAGCTTTCTTT
TRBD1	TRBV4-2	TRBJ2-7	NA	CASSRITGTGPYEQYF	TGTGCCAGCAGCAGAATTACCGGGACAGGGCCTTACGAGCAGTACTTC
TRBD1	TRBV15	TRBJ1-4	NA	CATSRDAGGLKRLFF	TGTGCCACCAGCAGAGACGCAGGGGGGTTGAAAAGGCTGTTTTTT
TRBD1	TRBV30	TRBJ1-1	NA	CAWSISDRAFEAFF	TGTGCCTGGAGTATATCCGACAGGGCCTTTGAAGCTTTCTTT
NA	TRBV28	TRBJ1-2	once	CASSLYRVGYTF	TGTGCCAGCAGTCTTTACAGGGTTGGCTACACCTTC
TRBD1	TRBV30	TRBJ1-4	NA	CASSDRVREKLFF	TGTGCCTCCTCGGACAGGGTACGGGAAAAACTGTTTTTT
TRBD2	TRBV5-8	TRBJ2-1	NA	CASSLRLIAGVEGNEQFF	TGTGCCAGCAGCTTGAGACTAATAGCGGGGGTAGAGGGCAATGAGCAGTTCTTC